This TCR beta chain was retrieved from a study of cytomegalovirus exposure and HLA in healthy donors. Assay used: immunoSEQ multiplex PCR; TCRdb lists only in-frame clones, some missing. The repertoire holds over 110,000 clones, with approximately 86% as singletons. Sequencing was carried out using PBMCs. This clonotype originated in a man aged 18 to 35 in good health and CMV-seropositive.

The CDR3 region has the DNA TGTGCCAGCAGCTTACTCGGACTAGCGGCCAATGAGCAGTTCTTC. Its protein is CASSLLGLAANEQFF. The rearrangement joins TRBV7-3 to TRBJ2-1; 10 bases map to TRBD2. Germline V gene data show CDR1 as SGHTA and CDR2 as FQGTGA. V dropped 2 bases and J dropped 6; count of bases not matched to a gene: 4. This CDR3 spans 15 amino acids.